The following is a T cell receptor (beta chain) sequence with its context. Looked up from germline, CDR1 is MNHEY and CDR2 is SVGAGI. Trimming at V came to 0 bases and at J to 4 bases, leaving 2 bases not matched to a gene. This CDR3 region has 15 residues. TCRdb's copy holds only in-frame clones and misses some; the assay was immunoSEQ multiplex PCR. The repertoire consists of some 120,000 clones, with about 83% occurring once and the leading ten covering about 5.4%. This entry belongs to a study of blood T cell repertoires in COVID-19. About the study: In each case, the material was cDNA or gDNA derived from T cells, B-cell-depleted T cells, or PBMCs.

The TCR sequence derives from a human donor in a cohort sampled during active COVID-19. The sample consisted of peripheral blood. The gene calls are TRBV6-5 and TRBJ2-1, with 8 bases fitting TRBD2. The CDR3 sequence is CASSYSSGSYNEQFF. CDR3 sequence (DNA): TGTGCCAGCAGTTACTCCAGCGGGAGTTACAATGAGCAGTTCTTC.